The 13 T cell receptor beta chains below were found in one sample sequenced in a study of regulatory T cells in long-lasting Graves disease. To make TCR beta libraries, researchers used iRepertoire HTBI primers and Arm-PCR of CDR3 regions. TCRdb ran MiXCR on the multiplex PCR reads and lists one entry per CDR3 protein. The table records 550,000 to 700,000 distinct CDR3 sequences, 16% of them present only once. As to time point: newly diagnosed GD, antithyroid drugs for less than 3 months. PBMC-extracted RNA yielded the TCR library. The data were also submitted as part of a second study, on T cells in Graves' hyperthyroidism and ophthalmopathy.

The material sequenced was peripheral blood mononuclear cells (PBMCs), taken at new diagnosis, from a patient treated with antithyroid drugs. Receptor source: a man younger than 30 with Graves disease.

The rearrangement uses TRBV20-1 and TRBJ2-3, with unresolved D. CDR1 and CDR2 (germline): DFQATT, SNEGSKA (reference sequence). This CDR3 contains 14 residues. Trimming stripped 1 base from V and 1 base from J, with 9 bases between. The chain's CDR3 is CSARAHPGTDTQYF. In DNA, the CDR3 is TGCAGTGCTAGAGCACATCCGGGCACAGATACGCAGTATTTT.

Concerning this clonotype itself: One base away lies a much larger clone, so this may be a sequencing read error. The CDR3 DNA reads TGTGCCAGCAGCTTAGTCCCTAGCGTAGTGAGCTCCTACAGTGAGCAGTTCTTC. Translated, it gives CASSLVPSVVSSYSEQFF. V usage is TRBV7-3 and J usage is TRBJ2-1, with a weak D call TRBD2 (6 bases). The CDR3 runs to 18 residues. Germline CDR1 SGHTA, CDR2 FQGTGA.

This clonotype has a count of ten or more. The V and J genes are TRBV12-3 or TRBV12-4 and TRBJ2-7, with 10 bases matching TRBD2. Trimming cost V 7 bases and J 5 bases; bases outside gene matches: 8. There are 14 residues in the CDR3. CDR3 in DNA: TGTGCCAGCAATCCCGCCGGGACTAGCGACGAGCAGTACTTC. Protein sequence: CASNPAGTSDEQYF.

This sequence joins TRBV12-3 or TRBV12-4 and TRBJ2-3; D is unresolved. The CDR3 consists of 14 residues. V was pared by 0 bases and J by 7 bases, with 11 bases between. The CDR3 region is CASSLAEASNTQYF. CDR3 nucleotides: TGTGCCAGCAGTTTAGCCGAGGCAAGTAATACGCAGTATTTT.

This clonotype was counted many times. The chain recombines TRBV30 with TRBJ1-1; D not resolved. V lost 4 bases and J lost 0, with 9 bases in between. Germline V CDR1 and CDR2: GTSNPN, SVGIG (reference sequence). The CDR3 runs 13 residues. CDR3 bases: TGTGCCTGGATCAAATATATGAACACTGAAGCTTTCTTT. Its protein product is CAWIKYMNTEAFF.

This clonotype was recorded many times. V usage is TRBV20-1 and J usage is TRBJ2-5, with a possible D match to TRBD2 (5 bases). The V end was cut by 8 bases, the J end by 5 bases, with 18 bases between. The CDR3 consists of 13 residues. Germline V lookup: CDR1 DFQATT, CDR2 SNEGSKA (reference sequence). The CDR3 nucleotides read TGCAGTTCCAGAACACGGGGTATCGAGACCCAGTACTTC. Its protein is CSSRTRGIETQYF.

This clonotype has just a few counts. The rearrangement joins TRBV29-1 to TRBJ2-1; D is undetermined. With 4 bases removed from V and 3 bases from J, the gap between germline ends came to 13 bases. This CDR3 is built from 14 residues. Germline CDR1 and CDR2: SQVTM and ANQGSEA. The CDR3 protein is CSVVYGEDYNEQFF. CDR3 nucleotide sequence: TGCAGCGTTGTCTACGGAGAAGACTACAATGAGCAGTTCTTC.

The chain has TRBV29-1 and TRBJ1-3, with D unresolved. From germline, CDR1 is SQVTM and CDR2 ANQGSEA. V lost 4 bases and J 4 bases, leaving 11 bases between the germline ends. This CDR3 comprises 13 residues. CDR3 in amino acids: CSVGTYPGNTIYF. In DNA, the CDR3 is TGCAGCGTTGGTACTTACCCCGGAAACACCATATATTTT.

This clonotype was counted ten times or more. This rearrangement joins TRBV9 to TRBJ2-3; maybe TRBD2 (5 bases). V was clipped by 6 bases and J by 5 bases, with 16 bases between them. The germline CDR1 and CDR2 sequences are SGDLS and YYNGEE. This CDR3 contains 14 residues. The CDR3 sequence is CASNRGVGEDTQYF. DNA of the CDR3: TGTGCCAGCAACCGGGGAGTCGGGGAAGATACGCAGTATTTT.

This clonotype was recorded many times. The chain employs TRBV11-2 and TRBJ2-3, with 9 bases identical to TRBD2. This CDR3 contains 15 residues. Germline values: CDR1 SGHAT, CDR2 FQNNGV. The V segment lost 5 bases and the J segment 3 bases; nucleotides outside the gene matches: 6. CDR3 in DNA: TGTGCCAGCAGCGGCGGACTAGCGAGTACAGATACGCAGTATTTT. This sequence encodes CASSGGLASTDTQYF.

Ten or more counts support this clonotype. This chain links TRBV10-3 with TRBJ2-1, with 15 bases fitting TRBD2. CDR1 is ENHRY, CDR2 SYGVKD, per germline. The CDR3 consists of 21 residues. Trimming at V came to 3 bases and at J to 4 bases, leaving 16 bases not matched to a gene. The CDR3 DNA is TGTGCCATCAGTGACCCCCCGAGGAGGACTAGCGGGAGGGCCGGGTACAATGAGCAGTTCTTC. Its translation: CAISDPPRRTSGRAGYNEQFF.

This clonotype came up a few times. V and J are TRBV12-3 or TRBV12-4 and TRBJ1-6; D is uncertain. The CDR3 has 17 amino acids. Trimming shortened V by 5 bases and J by 0 bases, and 14 bases separated the two germline ends. CDR3 sequence reads: CASSPGRISSYNSPLHF. The CDR3 nucleotides are TGTGCCAGCAGTCCCGGACGGATCAGCTCCTATAATTCACCCCTCCACTTT.

There are many counts of this clonotype. The J gene is TRBJ1-2, the V gene TRBV3-1, with D unresolved. V dropped 1 base and J dropped 8 bases, with 11 bases sitting between them. The germline CDR1 and CDR2 sequences are LGHDT and YNNKEL (reference sequence). This CDR3 is 13 amino acids long. The CDR3 sequence is CASSQASPWGYTF. In DNA form, the CDR3 reads TGTGCCAGCAGCCAAGCCAGCCCCTGGGGCTACACCTTC.